This T cell receptor beta chain stems from a study of control samples from healthy donors and cancer patients. Clones were sequenced by immunoSEQ multiplex PCR, and TCRdb holds only the in-frame ones, with some missing. Altogether roughly 450,000 clones are present, over 75% being singletons, with the ten largest covering about 6.3%. This CDR3 has 15 residues. The V and J ends lost 3 bases and 2 bases respectively, with 15 bases between them. The germline V gene has CDR1 SGDLS and CDR2 YYNGEE. The clonotype comes from a man aged 35 to 55 with head and neck cancer. Input material: PBMCs. The chain joins TRBV9 to TRBJ2-7; D unclear. The CDR3 DNA is TGTGCCAGCAGCGACGGACCGGGCGAAGCCTACGAGCAGTACTTC. This codes for CASSDGPGEAYEQYF.